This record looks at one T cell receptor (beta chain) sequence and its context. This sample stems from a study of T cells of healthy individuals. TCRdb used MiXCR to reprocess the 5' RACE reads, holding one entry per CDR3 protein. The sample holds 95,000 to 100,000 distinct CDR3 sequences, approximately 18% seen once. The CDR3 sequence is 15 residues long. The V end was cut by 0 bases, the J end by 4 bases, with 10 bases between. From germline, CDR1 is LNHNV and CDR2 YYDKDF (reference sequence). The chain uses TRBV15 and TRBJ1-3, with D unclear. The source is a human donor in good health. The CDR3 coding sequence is TGTGCCACCAGCAGAGATCAAGGCAGGGGAAACACCATATATTTT. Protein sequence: CATSRDQGRGNTIYF.